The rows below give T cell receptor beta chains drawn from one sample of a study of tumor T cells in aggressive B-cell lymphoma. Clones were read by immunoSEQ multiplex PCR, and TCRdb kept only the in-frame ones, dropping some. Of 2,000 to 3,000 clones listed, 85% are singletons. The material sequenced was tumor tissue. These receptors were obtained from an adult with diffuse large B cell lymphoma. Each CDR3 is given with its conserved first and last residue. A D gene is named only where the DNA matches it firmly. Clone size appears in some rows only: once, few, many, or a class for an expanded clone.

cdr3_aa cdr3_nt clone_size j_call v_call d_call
CASSLQGSKNQPQHF TGCGCCAGCAGCTTGCAGGGAAGCAAGAATCAGCCCCAGCATTTT NA TRBJ1-5 TRBV5-1 NA
CASSFGAGEEDTQYF TGCGCCAGCAGCTTTGGGGCAGGGGAAGAAGATACGCAGTATTTT NA TRBJ2-3 TRBV5-1 NA
CASSSSYEQYF TGTGCCAGCAGCTCTTCTTACGAGCAGTACTTC once TRBJ2-7 TRBV11-2 NA
CASSPGTGGEKLFF TGTGCCAGCAGCCCCGGGACAGGGGGGGAAAAACTGTTTTTT NA TRBJ1-4 TRBV9 TRBD1
CSVLNRARSGNTIYF TGCAGCGTCCTAAACAGGGCCCGCTCTGGAAACACCATATATTTT NA TRBJ1-3 TRBV29-1 NA
CASSQEELPDTQYF TGTGCCAGCAGCCAAGAGGAGTTACCAGATACGCAGTATTTT NA TRBJ2-3 TRBV7-9 NA
CASSDSLAGGAYEQYF TGCGCCAGCAGTGACAGTCTGGCGGGAGGTGCCTACGAGCAGTACTTC NA TRBJ2-7 TRBV10-2 TRBD2
CASSEVWGDQPQHF TGTGCCAGCAGTGAAGTCTGGGGAGACCAGCCCCAGCATTTT NA TRBJ1-5 TRBV6-1 NA
CASSFDRGEKLFF TGTGCCAGCAGTTTCGACAGAGGTGAAAAACTGTTTTTT NA TRBJ1-4 TRBV6-5 NA
CASSRLTGGDSPLHF TGCGCCAGCAGCAGACTGACAGGGGGCGATTCACCCCTCCACTTT NA TRBJ1-6 TRBV5-1 TRBD1
CASSLQGWEKLFF TGTGCCAGCAGCCTACAGGGGTGGGAAAAACTGTTTTTT NA TRBJ1-4 TRBV7-2 TRBD1
CASSPQDSHLYGYTF TGTGCCAGCTCACCACAAGACAGTCACTTGTATGGCTACACCTTC NA TRBJ1-2 TRBV18 NA
CASSPGQTQETQYF TGTGCCAGCAGTCCCGGACAGACCCAAGAGACCCAGTACTTC NA TRBJ2-5 TRBV27 NA
CAWKTDYGYTF TGTGCCTGGAAGACAGATTATGGCTACACCTTC once TRBJ1-2 TRBV30 NA
CASSLGPGNEQYF TGCGCCAGCAGCTTGGGCCCGGGGAACGAGCAGTACTTC NA TRBJ2-7 TRBV5-1 NA
CASNPQLANEQFF TGCGCCAGCAATCCACAACTAGCGAATGAGCAGTTCTTC few TRBJ2-1 TRBV10-2 TRBD2
CASSFLGQGNIQYF TGTGCCAGTAGCTTTTTAGGACAAGGGAACATTCAGTACTTC NA TRBJ2-4 TRBV19 NA
CASSLFAGGAYEQYF TGTGCCAGCAGCTTATTTGCAGGGGGAGCCTACGAGCAGTACTTC NA TRBJ2-7 TRBV11-2 TRBD1
CASSLAGTSYNEQFF TGTGCCAGCAGCTTGGCCGGGACTTCGTACAATGAGCAGTTCTTC NA TRBJ2-1 TRBV5-4 NA
CASSLTEYTGELFF TGTGCCAGCAGCCTGACAGAGTACACCGGGGAGCTGTTTTTT few TRBJ2-2 TRBV27 NA
CAISQTPTSGGPTDTQYF TGTGCCATCAGTCAAACTCCAACTAGCGGGGGGCCCACAGATACGCAGTATTTT NA TRBJ2-3 TRBV10-3 TRBD2
CASGHSGDTDTQYF TGCGCCAGTGGGCACAGCGGTGACACAGATACGCAGTATTTT NA TRBJ2-3 TRBV5-1 NA
CASSLVATVDTGELFF TGTGCCAGCAGCTTGGTGGCCACCGTCGACACCGGGGAGCTGTTTTTT NA TRBJ2-2 TRBV5-5 NA
CASSLGLAGGDTQYF TGTGCCAGCAGTTTGGGGCTAGCGGGAGGTGATACGCAGTATTTT NA TRBJ2-3 TRBV27 TRBD2
CASSLGWTGRNGYTF TGTGCCAGCAGCTTAGGTTGGACAGGTCGCAATGGCTACACCTTC once TRBJ1-2 TRBV11-2 TRBD1
CASSLAQAGGETQYF TGCGCCAGCAGCTTGGCCCAGGCGGGCGGCGAGACCCAGTACTTC NA TRBJ2-5 TRBV5-1 NA
CASSSDSINTDTQYF TGTGCCAGCAGCTCAGACAGCATTAACACAGATACGCAGTATTTT NA TRBJ2-3 TRBV5-5 NA
CASSRLGGTPYEQYF TGTGCCAGCAGCCGCCTCGGCGGAACCCCCTACGAGCAGTACTTC NA TRBJ2-7 TRBV2 NA
CAWSDDTSSGNTIYF TGTGCCTGGAGCGATGACACCAGCTCTGGAAACACCATATATTTT NA TRBJ1-3 TRBV30 NA
CASSEYDSMNTEAFF TGTGCCAGCAGTGAATACGACAGTATGAACACTGAAGCTTTCTTT NA TRBJ1-1 TRBV2 NA
CASSQGTSGYNEQFF TGTGCCAGCTCCCAGGGGACTAGCGGATACAATGAGCAGTTCTTC NA TRBJ2-1 TRBV18 TRBD2
CASSGSTGLNTEAFF TGTGCCAGCAGTGGATCCACAGGCCTCAACACTGAAGCTTTCTTT NA TRBJ1-1 TRBV6-1 NA
CASSFYRVDTQYF TGTGCCAGCAGCTTCTACAGGGTCGATACGCAGTATTTT NA TRBJ2-3 TRBV7-8 NA
CASSRQGVEGYTF TGTGCCAGCAGTCGACAGGGCGTAGAAGGCTACACCTTC NA TRBJ1-2 TRBV28 TRBD1
CASSPTGDEQFF TGTGCCAGCAGTCCGACAGGGGATGAGCAGTTCTTC NA TRBJ2-1 TRBV27 TRBD1
CASSLEAGLATDTQYF TGCGCCAGCAGCTTGGAGGCCGGACTAGCGACAGATACGCAGTATTTT few TRBJ2-3 TRBV5-1 TRBD2
CSGNSGEQFF TGCAGCGGTAACAGCGGTGAGCAGTTCTTC few TRBJ2-1 TRBV29-1 NA
CASSERADEQFF TGTGCCAGCAGTGAGCGGGCGGATGAGCAGTTCTTC NA TRBJ2-1 TRBV2 NA
CASSQGPRREKTEAFF TGCGCCAGCAGCCAAGGCCCAAGGAGGGAGAAGACTGAAGCTTTCTTT NA TRBJ1-1 TRBV4-1 NA
CASSDWTSGTDTQYF TGTGCCAGCAGCGATTGGACTAGCGGCACAGATACGCAGTATTTT NA TRBJ2-3 TRBV9 TRBD2
CASSLVGLTSTDTQYF TGTGCCAGCAGCTTGGTAGGCTTGACTAGCACAGATACGCAGTATTTT once TRBJ2-3 TRBV5-4 NA
CASSSPGQVSYEQYF TGTGCCAGCAGCTCACCGGGACAGGTCTCCTACGAGCAGTACTTC NA TRBJ2-7 TRBV5-4 TRBD1
CSVSSGLAGYYEQYF TGCAGCGTTTCCTCCGGACTAGCGGGATACTACGAGCAGTACTTC NA TRBJ2-7 TRBV29-1 TRBD2
CASSVSGSYEQYF TGTGCCAGCAGCGTGAGCGGGAGCTACGAGCAGTACTTC NA TRBJ2-7 TRBV9 TRBD2
CVSRDRTTNEKLFF TGTGTCAGCAGAGACAGAACAACTAATGAAAAACTGTTTTTT NA TRBJ1-4 TRBV2 NA
CASSLGLAGGPEGTQYF TGTGCCAGCAGCTTAGGACTAGCGGGAGGACCGGAGGGGACCCAGTACTTC NA TRBJ2-5 TRBV5-4 TRBD2
CASSQVGLAGGDTQYF TGCGCCAGCAGCCAAGTCGGACTAGCGGGGGGAGATACGCAGTATTTT few TRBJ2-3 TRBV4-1 TRBD2
CASSLMTGMSYTF TGTGCCAGCAGCTTAATGACGGGGATGAGCTACACCTTC once TRBJ1-2 TRBV5-5 NA
CASSFLTSTNEQFF TGCGCCAGCAGCTTTTTAACTAGTACGAATGAGCAGTTCTTC NA TRBJ2-1 TRBV5-1 NA
CASSDTGLEQYF TGCGCCAGCAGTGACACAGGCTTGGAGCAGTACTTC NA TRBJ2-7 TRBV10-1 NA
CASSPVGAKVEQYF TGTGCCAGTAGTCCCGTAGGGGCCAAGGTTGAGCAGTACTTC NA TRBJ2-7 TRBV19 NA
CASSPARGRDTGELFF TGCGCCAGCAGCCCGGCACGGGGGAGGGACACCGGGGAGCTGTTTTTT NA TRBJ2-2 TRBV5-1 TRBD2
CASPPASTGPNQPQHF TGTGCCAGCCCACCGGCGTCGACAGGGCCCAATCAGCCCCAGCATTTT NA TRBJ1-5 TRBV21-1 NA
CASSQAQTAQETQYF TGCGCCAGCAGCCAAGCTCAGACAGCGCAAGAGACCCAGTACTTC NA TRBJ2-5 TRBV4-1 NA